One and the same sample provided the 5 T cell receptor beta chains below, sequenced in a study of shared clonotypes between healthy human individuals. Assay: immunoSEQ multiplex PCR; the TCRdb copy retains only in-frame clones and omits some. The table shows about 680,000 clones, with roughly 78% occurring only once. The sample taken for sequencing was memory CD4+ T cells sorted from blood. As for subset: CD45RA-negative fraction. The receptor set was obtained from a young woman in good health.

About this clone: This specimen includes other DNA sequences encoding the same CDR3. This sequence joins TRBV18 and TRBJ2-5; 13 bases match TRBD2. In germline, CDR1 is KGHSH, CDR2 LQKENI. This CDR3 comprises 14 residues. V lost 3 bases to trimming and J lost 5 bases; unmatched junction nucleotides: 0. The DNA for the CDR3 is TGTGCCAGCTCACCGGGACTAGCGGGGGAGACCCAGTACTTC. This codes for CASSPGLAGETQYF.

V is TRBV28 and J is TRBJ2-7, with D maybe TRBD1 (6 bases). The germline V gene has CDR1 MDHEN and CDR2 SYDVKM. This CDR3 contains 15 residues. Trimming took off 5 bases at V and 3 bases at J, with 17 bases between the two ends. The CDR3 nucleotides are TGTGCCAGCAGTCGTAGACAGGCCCTTCACTACGAGCAGTACTTC. This sequence encodes CASSRRQALHYEQYF.

This chain joins TRBV28 and TRBJ2-2; D may match TRBD1 or TRBD2 (7 bases each). The length of the CDR3 is 15 residues. Germline lookup yields CDR1 MDHEN and CDR2 SYDVKM. Trimming removed 6 bases at V and 0 bases at J, with 11 bases between. CDR3 protein: CASSRGGANTGELFF. CDR3 nucleotides: TGTGCCAGCAGCAGGGGGGGCGCGAACACCGGGGAGCTGTTTTTT. The full variable domain, in which reference TRBV28 and TRBJ2-2 provide the parts outside the CDR3, is DVKVTQSSRYLVKRTGEKVFLECVQDMDHENMFWYRQDPGLGLRLIYFSYDVKMKEKGDIPEGYSVSREKKERFSLILESASTNQTSMYLCASSRGGANTGELFFGEGSRLTVL.

The rearrangement links TRBV19 to TRBJ2-3, with 9 nucleotides matching TRBD2. The CDR3 runs 14 residues. V dropped 8 bases and J dropped 2; count of bases not matched to a gene: 5. Germline CDR1 reads LNHDA; CDR2 reads SQIVND (reference sequence). The CDR3 region is CASAASGDTDTQYF. The CDR3 DNA reads TGTGCCAGTGCTGCTAGCGGGGACACAGATACGCAGTATTTT.

The chain joins TRBV7-9 to TRBJ1-4; 7 bases line up with TRBD1. Germline CDR1 is SEHNR and CDR2 is FQNEAQ (reference sequence). J lost 7 bases, V lost 7 bases, and 9 bases had no gene match. CDR3 length equals 14 residues. The CDR3 is CASTTTGDSEKLFF. The CDR3 DNA follows: TGTGCCAGCACCACAACAGGGGATAGTGAAAAACTGTTTTTT.